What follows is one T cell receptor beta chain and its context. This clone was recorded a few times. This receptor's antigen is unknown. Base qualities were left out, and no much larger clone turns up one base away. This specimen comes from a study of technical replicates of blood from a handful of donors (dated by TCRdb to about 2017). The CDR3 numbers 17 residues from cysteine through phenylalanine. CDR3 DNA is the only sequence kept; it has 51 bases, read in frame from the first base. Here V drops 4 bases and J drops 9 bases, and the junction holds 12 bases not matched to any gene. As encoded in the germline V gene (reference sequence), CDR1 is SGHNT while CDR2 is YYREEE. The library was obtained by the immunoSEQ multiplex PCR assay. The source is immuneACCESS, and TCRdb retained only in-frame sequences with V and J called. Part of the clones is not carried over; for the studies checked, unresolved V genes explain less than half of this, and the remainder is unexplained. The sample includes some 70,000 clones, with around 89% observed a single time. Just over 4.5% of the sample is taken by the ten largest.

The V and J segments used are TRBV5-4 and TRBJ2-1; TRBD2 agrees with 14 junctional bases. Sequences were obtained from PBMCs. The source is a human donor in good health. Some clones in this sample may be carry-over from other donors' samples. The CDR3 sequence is CASSPLPGLAGVIEQFF. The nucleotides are TGTGCCAGCAGCCCCCTACCGGGACTAGCGGGGGTTATTGAGCAGTTCTTC.